The clone carrying this T cell receptor (beta chain) has only a few counts. This sample is part of a study of T-cell memory formation after mild COVID-19. V shed 6 bases and J shed 4 bases, with 8 bases lying between them. The CDR3 length is 12 residues. Germline-derived CDR1 and CDR2 are SEHNR and FQNEAQ (reference sequence). TCRdb recomputed calls from the 5' RACE reads with MiXCR, one row per CDR3 protein. The sample consists of 250,000 to 350,000 distinct CDR3 sequences, 15% to 20% of them appearing once. The sample consisted of PBMCs or a T cell subset sorted from them (not recorded which). The clonotype was recovered from a man between 18 and 29 years old who had mild COVID-19 (a few samples of this study predate the infection). Cell type and time point are not known. The rearrangement uses TRBV7-9 and TRBJ2-3, with D possibly TRBD2 on 6 matching bases. CDR3 in amino acids: CASSLASDTQYF. CDR3 bases: TGTGCCAGCAGTCTAGCGTCAGATACGCAGTATTTT.